This TCR beta chain was captured by sequencing in a study of blood T cell repertoires in COVID-19. The data were produced by immunoSEQ multiplex PCR, yet TCRdb's version contains in-frame clones alone and is incomplete. The repertoire holds about 90,000 clones, with 90% as singletons. The CDR3 length is 17 residues. Germline CDR1 is KGHSH and CDR2 is LQKENI. Trimming at V came to 3 bases and at J to 1 base, leaving 10 bases not matched to a gene. This sequence joins TRBV18 and TRBJ1-1, with 8 bases fitting TRBD1. This TCR came from a man over 45 with acute or convalescent COVID-19. The source material was peripheral blood. CDR3 region: CASSPRPGGGRNTEAFF. CDR3 sequence (DNA): TGTGCCAGCTCACCCCGTCCAGGGGGCGGACGGAACACTGAAGCTTTCTTT.